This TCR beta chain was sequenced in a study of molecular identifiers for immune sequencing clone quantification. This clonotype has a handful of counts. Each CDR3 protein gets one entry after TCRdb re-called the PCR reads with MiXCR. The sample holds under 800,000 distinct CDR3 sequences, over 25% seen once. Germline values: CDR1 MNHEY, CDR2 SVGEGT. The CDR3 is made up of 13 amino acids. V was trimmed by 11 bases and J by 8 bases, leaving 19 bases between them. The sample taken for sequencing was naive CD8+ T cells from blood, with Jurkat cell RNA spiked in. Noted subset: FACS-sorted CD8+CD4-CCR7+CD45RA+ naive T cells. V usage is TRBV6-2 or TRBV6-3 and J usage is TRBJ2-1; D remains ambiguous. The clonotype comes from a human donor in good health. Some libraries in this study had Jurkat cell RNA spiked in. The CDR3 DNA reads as TGTGCCGTTGGACCCGGTGGTTCGGATGAGCAGTTCTTC. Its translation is CAVGPGGSDEQFF.